Listed below are T cell receptor beta chains from one sample, sequenced in a study of identical twins. Via MiXCR, TCRdb re-called the 5' RACE reads, giving one row per CDR3 protein. The table has around 680,000 distinct CDR3 sequences, over 8.5% seen once. The same data also contributed to another study, on yellow fever vaccine responses in identical twins.

Sequencing was performed on PBMCs. All receptors come from a young woman in good health. Each CDR3 is given with its conserved first and last residue. The D gene is left open where the match is weak. Clone size is not always given. Where it is, it says once, few, many or a class for expanded clones.

v_gene	d_gene	abundance	len	j_gene	CDR3aa	CDR3nt
TRBV7-8	TRBD2	NA	18	TRBJ2-3	CASSPRTSGIPSTDTQYF	TGTGCCAGCAGCCCAAGGACTAGCGGGATTCCGAGCACAGATACGCAGTATTTT
TRBV7-2	TRBD1	many	13	TRBJ2-7	CASSLATGLGQYF	TGTGCCAGCAGCTTAGCGACAGGGTTGGGGCAGTACTTC
TRBV15	NA	NA	17	TRBJ2-5	CATSRDPLWQTLETQYF	TGTGCCACCAGCAGAGACCCCCTGTGGCAGACCCTGGAGACCCAGTACTTC
TRBV3-1	NA	NA	16	TRBJ1-3	CASSQGGRVSGNTIYF	TGTGCCAGCAGCCAAGGGGGGAGAGTCTCTGGAAACACCATATATTTT
TRBV12-3/TRBV12-4	NA	many	13	TRBJ2-2	CASTSGVYGELFF	TGTGCCAGCACTTCGGGGGTGTACGGGGAGCTGTTTTTT
TRBV28	TRBD2	NA	17	TRBJ2-7	CASSQPGLAGVTYEQYF	TGTGCCAGCAGTCAACCGGGACTAGCGGGTGTAACCTACGAGCAGTACTTC
TRBV20-1	NA	few	15	TRBJ2-7	CSAPEPLGGRYEQYF	TGCAGTGCGCCCGAGCCTCTCGGGGGCCGCTACGAGCAGTACTTC
TRBV28	NA	few	16	TRBJ2-5	CASRPFRGGQRETQYF	TGTGCCAGCAGACCATTTAGGGGGGGACAAAGAGAGACCCAGTACTTC
TRBV12-3/TRBV12-4	NA	NA	13	TRBJ1-2	CASSPGGVDGYTF	TGTGCCAGCAGCCCTGGGGGGGTAGATGGCTACACCTTC
TRBV27	TRBD1	few	14	TRBJ2-7	CASSTDRDSYEQYF	TGTGCCAGCAGCACCGACAGGGACTCCTACGAGCAGTACTTC
TRBV20-1	TRBD1	few	15	TRBJ2-3	CSARGDRGRGDTQYF	TGCAGTGCTAGAGGAGACAGGGGGCGGGGAGATACGCAGTATTTT
TRBV4-3	NA	few	17	TRBJ1-6	CASSQDMEGNLNSPLHF	TGCGCCAGCAGCCAAGATATGGAGGGGAATCTTAATTCACCCCTCCACTTT
TRBV15	TRBD1	NA	15	TRBJ2-5	CATSGDRGRPETQYF	TGTGCCACCAGCGGAGACAGGGGGCGCCCAGAGACCCAGTACTTC
TRBV5-1	NA	NA	15	TRBJ2-3	CASVRSRSSTDTQYF	TGCGCCAGCGTCCGTTCCAGGTCCTCGACAGATACGCAGTATTTT
TRBV3-1	NA	many	16	TRBJ1-2	CASSQAGRDPSYGYTF	TGTGCCAGCAGCCAGGCAGGCAGGGATCCCTCCTATGGCTACACCTTC
TRBV12-3/TRBV12-4	NA	many	14	TRBJ2-7	CASSLGWGVYEQYF	TGTGCCAGCAGTTTGGGTTGGGGTGTCTACGAGCAGTACTTC
TRBV20-1	NA	few	16	TRBJ1-6	CSARDLRTGDNSPLHF	TGCAGTGCTAGAGATTTGAGAACCGGCGATAATTCACCCCTCCACTTT
TRBV7-9	NA	few	16	TRBJ2-2	CASSSSPRGTSGELFF	TGTGCCAGCAGCTCGTCGCCTCGGGGAACGTCCGGGGAGCTGTTTTTT
TRBV7-2	TRBD1	few	16	TRBJ2-7	CASSYTTGGLRGEQYF	TGTGCCAGCAGCTATACGACAGGGGGCCTCAGGGGCGAGCAGTACTTC
TRBV15	NA	many	14	TRBJ1-5	CATSRDRVSVPQHF	TGTGCCACCAGCAGAGATAGGGTTTCCGTGCCCCAGCATTTT
TRBV2	NA	NA	13	TRBJ2-5	CASTLGGGQTQYF	TGTGCCAGCACGTTAGGGGGGGGGCAGACCCAGTACTTC
TRBV15	NA	few	15	TRBJ1-3	CATRSGLSSGNTIYF	TGTGCCACCAGGTCTGGACTGAGCTCTGGAAACACCATATATTTT
TRBV20-1	NA	many	12	TRBJ2-7	CSARQGIYEQYF	TGCAGTGCTAGACAGGGGATATACGAGCAGTACTTC
TRBV5-1	NA	few	14	TRBJ1-1	CATSVGQKNTEAFF	TGCGCCACCTCAGTTGGTCAGAAGAACACTGAAGCTTTCTTT
TRBV29-1	NA	NA	14	TRBJ2-4	CSVTTLATKNIQYF	TGCAGCGTTACGACACTAGCTACCAAAAACATTCAGTACTTC
TRBV6-2/TRBV6-3	NA	NA	14	TRBJ2-5	CASSYTGRQETQYF	TGTGCCAGCAGTTACACGGGTCGCCAAGAGACCCAGTACTTC
TRBV20-1	TRBD1	NA	14	TRBJ2-3	CSAPGTGPTDTQYF	TGCAGTGCTCCAGGGACAGGGCCCACAGATACGCAGTATTTT
TRBV2	NA	NA	14	TRBJ2-7	CASSEEGGFYEQYF	TGTGCCAGCAGTGAAGAGGGGGGGTTCTACGAGCAGTACTTC
TRBV4-2	NA	NA	15	TRBJ1-6	CASSQGQGWLSPLHF	TGTGCCAGCAGCCAAGGGCAGGGGTGGCTATCACCCCTCCACTTT
TRBV24-1	TRBD1	many	16	TRBJ2-1	CATSDTGTGFYNEQFF	TGTGCCACCAGTGATACCGGGACAGGGTTCTACAATGAGCAGTTCTTC
TRBV12-3/TRBV12-4	NA	few	14	TRBJ1-5	CASTAGKHNQPQHF	TGTGCCAGCACCGCGGGAAAACACAATCAGCCCCAGCATTTT
TRBV4-1	NA	NA	15	TRBJ2-7	CASSHTVGLRYEQYF	TGCGCCAGCAGCCACACGGTGGGGCTCCGCTACGAGCAGTACTTC
TRBV28	NA	few	14	TRBJ2-7	CASIGAVGTYEQYF	TGTGCCAGCATCGGCGCGGTGGGAACCTACGAGCAGTACTTC
TRBV7-6	TRBD1	NA	15	TRBJ1-1	CASSSGQGMNTEAFF	TGTGCCAGCAGCTCTGGACAGGGAATGAACACTGAAGCTTTCTTT
TRBV29-1	TRBD1	NA	14	TRBJ2-7	CSVEVGGQGDEQYF	TGCAGCGTTGAAGTAGGGGGACAGGGTGACGAGCAGTACTTC
TRBV9	NA	many	13	TRBJ2-7	CASSRGGLNEQYF	TGTGCCAGCAGCCGAGGGGGTCTCAACGAGCAGTACTTC
TRBV15	NA	NA	13	TRBJ2-1	CATAKEGEDEQFF	TGTGCCACCGCGAAGGAGGGCGAGGATGAGCAGTTCTTC
TRBV5-1	NA	NA	15	TRBJ2-7	CASSPTGIEFDEQYF	TGCGCCAGCAGCCCCACAGGGATAGAATTCGACGAGCAGTACTTC
TRBV12-3/TRBV12-4	NA	many	13	TRBJ1-5	CASSQARGQPQHF	TGTGCCAGCAGCCAGGCGAGGGGACAGCCCCAGCATTTT
TRBV20-1	TRBD1	few	13	TRBJ2-4	CSAQGVSKNIQYF	TGCAGTGCGCAGGGGGTTTCCAAAAACATTCAGTACTTC
TRBV13	NA	few	17	TRBJ2-7	CASSQSTNRAEVYEQYF	TGTGCCAGCAGTCAAAGCACCAACAGGGCGGAGGTCTACGAGCAGTACTTC
TRBV5-6	TRBD1	few	16	TRBJ2-2	CASSWVGTGNTGELFF	TGTGCCAGCAGCTGGGTCGGGACAGGGAACACCGGGGAGCTGTTTTTT
TRBV9	NA	few	18	TRBJ2-5	CASSPDRGLAKHQETQYF	TGTGCCAGCAGCCCGGACAGGGGACTAGCCAAACACCAAGAGACCCAGTACTTC
TRBV5-1	NA	many	14	TRBJ2-7	CASSHQDRKYEQYF	TGCGCCAGCAGCCACCAGGACAGAAAGTACGAGCAGTACTTC
TRBV6-5	TRBD2	many	14	TRBJ2-1	CASSYGGDRIEQFF	TGTGCCAGCAGTTACGGGGGGGATCGGATTGAGCAGTTCTTC
TRBV5-1	NA	few	19	TRBJ2-7	CASSHSGEGRQLAIYEQYF	TGCGCCAGCAGCCATTCCGGAGAAGGTCGACAACTAGCAATCTACGAGCAGTACTTC
TRBV7-9	NA	many	12	TRBJ2-1	CASSREQTHQFF	TGTGCCAGTAGTAGGGAGCAAACACACCAGTTCTTC
TRBV20-1	TRBD2	NA	15	TRBJ2-7	CSARVISGKGYEQYF	TGCAGTGCTAGAGTGATTAGCGGGAAGGGATACGAGCAGTACTTC
TRBV7-2	NA	many	14	TRBJ1-5	CASSLTDSNQPQHF	TGTGCCAGCAGTTTGACAGATAGCAATCAGCCCCAGCATTTT
TRBV7-9	NA	NA	14	TRBJ2-7	CASSPMSPPYEQYF	TGTGCCAGCAGCCCTATGAGCCCTCCCTACGAGCAGTACTTC
TRBV12-3/TRBV12-4	NA	NA	13	TRBJ2-5	CASSFGPMETQYF	TGTGCCAGCAGTTTTGGACCTATGGAGACCCAGTACTTC
TRBV6-1	NA	NA	14	TRBJ2-3	CATRTSVITDTQYF	TGTGCCACCCGGACAAGTGTTATCACAGATACGCAGTATTTT
TRBV20-1	NA	once	14	TRBJ1-1	CSARDVQGSTEAFF	TGCAGTGCTAGAGATGTGCAGGGAAGTACTGAAGCTTTCTTT
TRBV7-2	NA	NA	12	TRBJ1-2	CASSSSGLGYTF	TGTGCCAGCAGCTCCTCAGGGTTAGGCTACACCTTC
TRBV5-6	TRBD1	many	13	TRBJ2-1	CASRRDSYNEQFF	TGTGCCAGCCGCCGGGACAGCTACAATGAGCAGTTCTTC
TRBV11-2	NA	NA	12	TRBJ2-7	CASSQGGSEQYF	TGTGCCAGCAGCCAGGGGGGGAGCGAGCAGTACTTC
TRBV6-1	NA	many	13	TRBJ2-5	CASSQWVGETQYF	TGTGCCAGCAGCCAGTGGGTAGGAGAGACCCAGTACTTC
TRBV3-1	NA	few	17	TRBJ2-1	CASSHPSTGSSYNEQFF	TGTGCCAGCAGCCACCCCAGCACGGGGAGCTCCTACAATGAGCAGTTCTTC
TRBV27	TRBD1	NA	18	TRBJ2-3	CASSIFGYGTDSGDTQYF	TGTGCCAGCAGTATATTTGGGTACGGGACAGATTCTGGGGATACGCAGTATTTT
TRBV4-1	NA	NA	14	TRBJ1-4	CASSQGGEGGQLFF	TGCGCCAGCAGCCAAGGAGGAGAGGGTGGGCAACTGTTTTTT